This entry lists 27 T cell receptor beta chains sequenced from one sample in a study of CD8 T cells in Susac syndrome. Reverse transcription used about 0.45 to 1 ug RNA and random hexamers. TCRdb analysed the immunoSEQ multiplex PCR reads with MiXCR anew, one entry per CDR3 protein. Counted here are about 200,000 distinct CDR3 sequences, about 95% occurring once; the ten biggest clones make up 0.1%. Sequences were obtained from CD4+ T cells from PBMCs. These receptors came from a human donor in good health.

The chain couples TRBV30 to TRBJ2-7, with 7 bases aligning to TRBD2. The CDR3 runs 14 residues. Germline V gene data show CDR1 as GTSNPN and CDR2 as SVGIG (reference sequence). V dropped 2 bases and J dropped 6; count of bases not matched to a gene: 10. Here the CDR3 reads CAWSMGGSITEQYV. In DNA form, the CDR3 reads TGTGCCTGGAGTATGGGAGGGAGTATAACCGAGCAGTACGTC.

This clonotype was detected once. This chain uses TRBV20-1 with TRBJ2-3, with D possibly matching TRBD2 (6 bases). Germline V gives CDR1 DFQATT, CDR2 SNEGSKA (reference sequence). Between the trimmed V and J ends, which lost 4 bases and 0 bases, there was a span of 14 bases. The CDR3 consists of 15 residues. The CDR3 reads CSATPSATSTDTQYF. The CDR3 DNA reads as TGCAGTGCTACTCCTAGCGCAACTAGCACAGATACGCAGTATTTT.

The rearrangement links TRBV12-3 or TRBV12-4 to TRBJ1-1; D unclear. The V end lost 3 bases, the J end lost 5 bases, and 10 bases lay between the germline ends. CDR3 length: 13 residues. The CDR3 nucleotides read TGTGCCAGCAGTTTCTGGGCGACGACTGAAGCTTTCTTT. This encodes CASSFWATTEAFF.

This chain uses TRBV29-1 with TRBJ2-5; D unclear. V lost 2 bases and J 0 bases, leaving 7 bases between the germline ends. Germline assignment: CDR1 SQVTM and CDR2 ANQGSEA. The length of the CDR3 is 13 residues. The CDR3 region is CSVEIVNQETQYF. The CDR3 region has the DNA TGCAGCGTTGAAATAGTGAACCAAGAGACCCAGTACTTC. The full variable domain, with the rest looked up from reference TRBV29-1 and TRBJ2-5, is SAVISQKPSRDICQRGTSLTIQCQVDSQVTMMFWYRQQPGQSLTLIATANQGSEATYESGFVIDKFPISRPNLTFSTLTVSNMSPEDSSIYLCSVEIVNQETQYFGPGTRLLVL.

The CDR3 sequence: CSVEKAGGDYGYTF. The CDR3 bases are TGCAGCGTTGAAAAGGCAGGGGGCGACTATGGCTACACCTTC. This chain joins TRBV29-1 and TRBJ1-2; 8 nucleotides align to TRBD1. Germline CDR1 reads SQVTM; CDR2 reads ANQGSEA. This CDR3 comprises 14 residues. J lost 3 bases, V lost 2 bases, and 5 bases had no gene match.

The chain employs TRBV6-5 and TRBJ2-5; D perhaps matches TRBD2 (6 bases). Trimming pared 8 bases from V and 5 bases from J, leaving 18 bases between. The CDR3 is 14 amino acids. CDR1 MNHEY and CDR2 SVGAGI come from the germline V gene. The CDR3 loop is CASGPTSVRETQYF. Here the CDR3 DNA reads TGTGCCAGCGGCCCGACTAGTGTGAGGGAGACCCAGTACTTC.

This chain joins TRBV24-1 and TRBJ2-1; 7 bases fit TRBD1. Germline V gives CDR1 KGHDR, CDR2 SFDVKD. The CDR3 has 16 residues. J was trimmed by 2 bases and V by 4 bases; bases with no gene match: 7. CDR3: CATSDPTGRAYNEQFF. The CDR3 DNA is TGTGCCACCAGTGACCCGACAGGGAGAGCCTACAATGAGCAGTTCTTC.

J is TRBJ2-5 and V is TRBV30; TRBD2 matches 9 bases. V lost 1 base to trimming and J lost 4 bases; unmatched junction nucleotides: 7. Per the germline V gene, CDR1 is GTSNPN and CDR2 is SVGIG (reference sequence). The CDR3 covers 15 residues. The CDR3 bases are TGTGCCTGGAGTGCTGATAGCGGGAGCCGAGAGACCCAGTACTTC. Amino acid sequence: CAWSADSGSRETQYF.

The rearrangement links TRBV3-1 to TRBJ2-1; D remains unclear. Germline V CDR1 and CDR2: LGHDT, YNNKEL (reference sequence). Trimming left V 0 bases short and J 10 bases short, with 7 bases between. This CDR3 has 12 residues. CDR3 DNA sequence: TGTGCCAGCAGCCAAGATACCGACGAGCAGTTCTTC. Its translation is CASSQDTDEQFF.

The gene calls are TRBV18 and TRBJ1-5; no reliable D call. V was clipped by 3 bases and J by 6 bases, with 6 bases between them. The germline gives CDR1 KGHSH, CDR2 LQKENI. CDR3 length: 12 residues. The DNA of the CDR3 is TGTGCCAGCTCACCGAGAGGTCAGCCCCAGCATTTT. This sequence encodes CASSPRGQPQHF.

The rearrangement links TRBV7-9 to TRBJ2-4; D remains ambiguous. This CDR3 is built from 15 residues. From germline, CDR1 is SEHNR and CDR2 FQNEAQ (reference sequence). With 4 bases removed from V and 0 bases from J, the gap between germline ends came to 10 bases. CDR3 coding DNA: TGTGCCAGCAGCTATCAACCCCCAGCCAAAAACATTCAGTACTTC. As protein: CASSYQPPAKNIQYF.

The chain is built from TRBV27 and TRBJ2-5, with TRBD2 matching over 9 bases. The CDR3 is made up of 15 amino acids. Germline CDR1 and CDR2: MNHEY and SMNVEV (reference sequence). J was trimmed by 4 bases and V by 6 bases; bases with no gene match: 9. The CDR3, as DNA: TGTGCCAGCAGCCAACTAGCGGGTCTAACAGAGACCCAGTACTTC. This encodes CASSQLAGLTETQYF.

The chain has TRBV27 and TRBJ2-7, with a weak D call TRBD2 (6 bases). Germline CDR1 and CDR2: MNHEY and SMNVEV (reference sequence). The CDR3 runs to 14 residues. V was shortened by 2 bases and J by 2 bases, with 10 bases between the two germline ends. CDR3 sequence: CASSLRERAYEQYV. Written as DNA, the CDR3 is TGTGCCAGCAGTTTAAGGGAGCGGGCCTACGAGCAGTACGTC.

The rearrangement joins TRBV15 to TRBJ2-1, with 8 bases lining up with TRBD1. The CDR3 covers 15 residues. The germline CDR1 and CDR2 sequences are LNHNV and YYDKDF (reference sequence). Trimming cost V 2 bases and J 9 bases; bases outside gene matches: 9. The CDR3 protein is CATSRRDRGGGEQFF. As DNA, the CDR3 is TGTGCCACCAGCAGACGCGACAGGGGCGGAGGTGAGCAGTTCTTC.

This clonotype was seen once. J is TRBJ2-1 and V is TRBV29-1, with D unclear. Germline CDR1 is SQVTM and CDR2 is ANQGSEA. The CDR3 covers 14 residues. The V end lost 0 bases, the J end lost 4 bases, and 10 bases lay between the germline ends. The CDR3 loop is CSVEDYSGYNEQFF. CDR3 DNA sequence: TGCAGCGTTGAAGATTATTCCGGTTACAATGAGCAGTTCTTC.

The chain links TRBV7-9 to TRBJ1-2, with unresolved D. This CDR3 spans 14 amino acids. V was shortened by 5 bases and J by 6 bases, with 16 bases between the two germline ends. The germline gives CDR1 SEHNR, CDR2 FQNEAQ (reference sequence). Here the CDR3 reads CASSPSLAHDGYTF. CDR3 bases: TGTGCCAGCAGCCCCTCCCTGGCCCATGATGGCTACACCTTC.

The chain links TRBV10-3 to TRBJ2-7; 8 nucleotides agree with TRBD1. This CDR3 comprises 15 residues. CDR1 is ENHRY, CDR2 SYGVKD, per germline. V was clipped by 0 bases and J by 2 bases; unmatched bases: 3. CDR3 coding DNA: TGTGCCATCAGTGAGTCAAGGACAGGGCCCTACGAGCAGTACTTC. Its translation is CAISESRTGPYEQYF.

This chain connects TRBV29-1 to TRBJ1-2; weak D call: TRBD1 (5 bases). CDR1 SQVTM and CDR2 ANQGSEA come from the germline V gene. This CDR3 has 14 amino acids. V dropped 1 base and J dropped 6 bases, with 15 bases sitting between them. For the CDR3, the DNA is TGCAGCGTTGAAGGGGTTCAGGGTCGGAATGGCTACACCTTC. This sequence encodes CSVEGVQGRNGYTF.

The rearrangement joins TRBV5-1 to TRBJ2-2; D perhaps matches TRBD1 (5 bases). V lost 3 bases, J lost 7 bases, and 10 bases lay in between. This CDR3 region has 13 residues. Germline CDR1 SGHRS, CDR2 YFSETQ. The CDR3 loop reads CASSSDRVGELFF. CDR3 nucleotides: TGCGCCAGCAGCTCCGACAGAGTCGGGGAGCTGTTTTTT.

V usage is TRBV19 and J usage is TRBJ1-2, with D perhaps matching TRBD1 (6 bases). Between the trimmed V and J ends, which lost 5 bases and 1 base, there was a span of 11 bases. The CDR3 runs to 14 residues. The germline CDR1 and CDR2 sequences are LNHDA and SQIVND (reference sequence). CDR3 region: CASSRDTDNYGYTF. DNA for the CDR3: TGTGCCAGTAGTCGGGACACCGATAACTATGGCTACACCTTC.

The CDR3 bases are TGTGCCAGTGCCAAAACAATGGGCACTGAAGCTTTCTTT. It specifies CASAKTMGTEAFF. The V call is TRBV19, the J call TRBJ1-1; D is uncertain. The germline CDR1 and CDR2 sequences are LNHDA and SQIVND (reference sequence). V lost 8 bases and J lost 4, with 14 bases in between. The CDR3 sequence is 13 residues long.

This clonotype was seen only once. The chain combines TRBV12-3 or TRBV12-4 with TRBJ1-2, with TRBD1 matching 8 bases. The CDR3 length is 14 residues. V trimming: 7 bases; J trimming: 5 bases; junction bases outside the gene matches: 9. In nucleotides, the CDR3 is TGTGCCAGCACCGAGACAGGGGTTGGATATGGCTACACCTTC. The encoded protein is CASTETGVGYGYTF.

The rearrangement joins TRBV30 to TRBJ1-5, with D tentatively TRBD1 (5 bases). CDR3 length: 12 residues. V gave up 5 bases and J gave up 5 bases, with 10 bases separating them. CDR1 and CDR2 from the germline V gene are GTSNPN and SVGIG (reference sequence). As DNA, the CDR3 is TGTGCCTGGCATGAAGGGGATCAGCCCCAGCATTTT. Translation: CAWHEGDQPQHF.

This chain uses TRBV7-8 with TRBJ2-4, with D possibly being TRBD2 (6 bases). The V and J ends lost 3 bases and 0 bases respectively, with 12 bases between them. Germline lookup yields CDR1 SGHVS and CDR2 FQNEAQ. The CDR3 is 16 amino acids. CDR3 coding DNA: TGTGCCAGCAGCTTTAGCGCGGGAATAGCCAAAAACATTCAGTACTTC. The encoded protein is CASSFSAGIAKNIQYF. Full variable domain (missing parts from reference TRBV7-8 and TRBJ2-4): GAGVSQSPRYKVAKRGQDVALRCDPISGHVSLFWYQQALGQGPEFLTYFQNEAQLDKSGLPSDRFFAERPEGSVSTLKIQRTQQEDSAVYLCASSFSAGIAKNIQYFGAGTRLSVL.

The gene calls are TRBV6-5 and TRBJ2-4, with D possibly being TRBD1 or TRBD2 (5 bases each). V lost 4 bases to trimming and J lost 0 bases, with 19 bases between them. Germline values: CDR1 MNHEY, CDR2 SVGAGI. This CDR3 is built from 18 residues. Written as DNA, the CDR3 is TGTGCCAGCAGTTTCCGGGACCGCGGGCCCATAGCCAAAAACATTCAGTACTTC. This translates into CASSFRDRGPIAKNIQYF.

V is TRBV24-1 and J is TRBJ2-5, with no clear D. The CDR3 totals 12 residues. V gave up 7 bases and J gave up 11 bases, with 16 bases separating them. Germline-derived CDR1 and CDR2 are KGHDR and SFDVKD. The CDR3 sequence: CATSEDEMGQYF. As DNA, the CDR3 is TGTGCCACCAGCGAAGACGAGATGGGACAGTACTTC.

The genes are TRBV14 and TRBJ2-3, with no clear D. Germline lookup yields CDR1 SGHDN and CDR2 FVKESK. The germline V and J ends were trimmed by 1 base and 1 base, with 6 bases remaining between them. CDR3 size: 14 residues. The CDR3 DNA follows: TGTGCCAGCAGCCAAGGTCTCCGCACAGATACGCAGTATTTT. It encodes CASSQGLRTDTQYF.